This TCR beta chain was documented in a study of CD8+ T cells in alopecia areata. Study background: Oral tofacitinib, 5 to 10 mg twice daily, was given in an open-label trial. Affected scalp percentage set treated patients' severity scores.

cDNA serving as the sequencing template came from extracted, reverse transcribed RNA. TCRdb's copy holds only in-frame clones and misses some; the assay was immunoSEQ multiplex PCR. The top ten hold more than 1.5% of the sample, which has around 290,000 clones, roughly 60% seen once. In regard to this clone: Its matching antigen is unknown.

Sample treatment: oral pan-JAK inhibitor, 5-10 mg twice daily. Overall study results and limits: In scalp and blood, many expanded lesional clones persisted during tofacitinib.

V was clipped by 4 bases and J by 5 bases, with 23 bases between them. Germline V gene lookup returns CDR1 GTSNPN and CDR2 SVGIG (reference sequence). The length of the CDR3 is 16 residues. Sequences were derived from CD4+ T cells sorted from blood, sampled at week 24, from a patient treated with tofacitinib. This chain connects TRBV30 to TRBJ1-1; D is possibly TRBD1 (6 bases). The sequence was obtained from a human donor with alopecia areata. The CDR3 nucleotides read TGTGCCTGGACCCGGCAGGGGCCAGGGTCTATAACTGAAGCTTTCTTT. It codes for CAWTRQGPGSITEAFF.